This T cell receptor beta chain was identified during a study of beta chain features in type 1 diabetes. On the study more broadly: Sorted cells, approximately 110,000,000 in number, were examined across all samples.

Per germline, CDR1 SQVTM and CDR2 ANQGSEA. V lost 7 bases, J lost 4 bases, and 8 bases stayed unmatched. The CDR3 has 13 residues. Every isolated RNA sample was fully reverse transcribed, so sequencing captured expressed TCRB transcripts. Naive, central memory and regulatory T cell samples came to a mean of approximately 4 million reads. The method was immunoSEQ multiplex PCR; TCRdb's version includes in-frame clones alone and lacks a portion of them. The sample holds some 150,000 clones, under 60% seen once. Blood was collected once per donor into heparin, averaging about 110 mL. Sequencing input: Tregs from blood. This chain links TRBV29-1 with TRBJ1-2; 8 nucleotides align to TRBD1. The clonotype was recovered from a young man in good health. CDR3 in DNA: TGCAGCGCCCGTCAGGGACAGGTCTATGGCTACACCTTC. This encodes CSARQGQVYGYTF.